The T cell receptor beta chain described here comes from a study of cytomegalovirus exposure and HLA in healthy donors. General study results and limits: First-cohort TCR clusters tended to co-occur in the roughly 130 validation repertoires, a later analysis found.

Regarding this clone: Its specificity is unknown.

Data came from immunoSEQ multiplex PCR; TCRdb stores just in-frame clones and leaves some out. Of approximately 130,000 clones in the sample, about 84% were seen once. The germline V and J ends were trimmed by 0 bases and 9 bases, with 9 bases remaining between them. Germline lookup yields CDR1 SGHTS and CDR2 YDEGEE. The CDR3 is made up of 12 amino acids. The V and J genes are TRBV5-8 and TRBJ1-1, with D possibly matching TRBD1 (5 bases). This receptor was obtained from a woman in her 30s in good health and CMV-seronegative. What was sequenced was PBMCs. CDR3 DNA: TGTGCCAGCAGCTTGGCGGACATAAAAGCTTTCTTT. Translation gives CASSLADIKAFF.